This TCR beta chain was sequenced for a study of T cell repertoires in cytomegalovirus infection. About this clonotype: Its target is unknown.

The CDR3 is 14 residues long. V lost 1 base, J lost 0 bases, and 4 bases lay in between. The germline gives CDR1 LNHNV, CDR2 YYDKDF (reference sequence). MiXCR was run by TCRdb on the reads, yielding one entry per CDR3 protein. The table lists 450,000 to 550,000 distinct CDR3 sequences, approximately 42% of them singletons, with about 41% in the top ten. Points from the study as a whole: Ex vivo responses were dominated by HLA-C-restricted CMV-specific TCR beta clonotypes.

The material was cultured PBMCs, obtained from culture after CMV antigen stimulation. The clonotype comes from a human donor in good health (CMV status not recorded). Some clones in this sample may be carry-over from other donors' samples. V is TRBV15 and J is TRBJ1-3; no firm D call. The CDR3 nucleotides read TGTGCCACCAGCAGAGCTAGCTCTGGAAACACCATATATTTT. Encoded protein: CATSRASSGNTIYF. Complete variable domain (other parts from reference TRBV15 and TRBJ1-3): DAMVIQNPRYQVTQFGKPVTLSCSQTLNHNVMYWYQQKSSQAPKLLFHYYDKDFNNEADTPDNFQSRRPNTSFCFLDIRSPGLGDTAMYLCATSRASSGNTIYFGEGSWLTVV.